This T cell receptor (beta chain) is drawn from a study of cytomegalovirus exposure and HLA in healthy donors. The PCR ran on 60 Vbeta and 13 Jbeta primers. Clones were sequenced by immunoSEQ multiplex PCR, and TCRdb holds only the in-frame ones, with some missing. Among over 85,000 clones listed, around 73% were seen once. Points on this clone: Its antigen is undetermined. Germline and junction disagree at one end, which may indicate a read error.

Study-level findings and limits: For TCR beta chains, V- and J-gene trimming was later linked to a missense DCLRE1C variant. Immune exposure was documented only through CMV serostatus. Analysis was performed later, and it showed HLA-associated TCR beta chains to be more clonally expanded than equally common others. Rare sequences made up most TCRs, while some public TCRs were found in many donors.

The CDR3 has 16 residues. Looked up from germline, CDR1 is SGHRS and CDR2 is YFSETQ. This rearrangement joins TRBV5-1 to TRBJ1-3; 8 positions agree with TRBD1. The specimen was PBMCs. The receptor's source is a middle-aged man in good health and CMV-seronegative. The CDR3 sequence is CASTLTGASSGNTIYF. CDR3 sequence (DNA): TGCGCCAGCACCTTGACAGGGGCTAGCTCTGGAAACACCATATATTTT.